The T cell receptor (beta chain) under discussion was sequenced for a study of shared clonotypes between healthy human individuals. About the study: CD4 naive cells filled three plates per donor, CD4 memory three, CD8 naive two and CD8 memory one. Study-level findings and limits: Estimated clonotype richness was generally higher in naive than memory subsets.

Adult Caucasians living in Nashville, Tennessee made up all of the donors. This CDR3 spans 16 amino acids. V was pared by 2 bases and J by 5 bases, with 7 bases of the junction left unmatched. CDR1 is MNHEY, CDR2 SVGAGI, per germline. On this clone: Its antigen remains unidentified.

The assay was immunoSEQ multiplex PCR, and TCRdb's table has in-frame clones only and misses some. The top ten clones hold 34% of a sample with roughly 720,000 clones, about 92% of them seen once. The sequence came from a man between 18 and 35 years old in good health. Some clones in this sample may be carry-over from other donors' samples. Specimen: memory CD8+ T cells from PBMCs. Subset indicated: CD45RO+ cells pooled with CCR7-negative TemRA cells. This rearrangement joins TRBV6-5 to TRBJ1-5, with 9 nucleotides matching TRBD1. The chain's CDR3 is CASSYRDRDYDQPQHF. The DNA for the CDR3 is TGTGCCAGCAGTTACCGGGACAGGGACTATGATCAGCCCCAGCATTTT.